The clone carrying this T cell receptor (beta chain) was detected ten times or more. The antigen is unknown. The library was designed around alpha chains, so this beta chain is a stray read whose abundance carries little weight. This specimen comes from a study of spatial heterogeneity in lung cancer. Study conclusions and caveats: For expanded intratumoral alpha and beta TCRs, counts tracked tumor mutation counts.

CDR3 length: 12 residues. Germline loops: CDR1 SNHLY, CDR2 FYNNEI. V was cut by 10 bases and J by 2 bases, with 11 bases left in between. Time point here: sample taken at primary tumor resection. TCRdb called the 5' RACE reads again in MiXCR, with one record for every CDR3 protein. The sample holds some 6,900 distinct CDR3 sequences, roughly 13% seen once. The rearrangement joins TRBV2 to TRBJ1-2; D may be TRBD1 (6 bases). This clonotype was obtained from a male donor with early-stage non-small cell lung cancer. This sample comprised lung tumor tissue, obtained at surgery. CDR3 in DNA: TGTGCCACCGGGGGCGGGAACTATGGCTACACCTTC. Translated: CATGGGNYGYTF.